This TCR beta chain was obtained from a study of long-term antiretroviral therapy in people with HIV. The germline V and J ends were trimmed by 4 bases and 1 base, with 10 bases remaining between them. CDR1 and CDR2 from the germline V gene are SNHLY and FYNNEI. The CDR3 is 14 amino acids. A minimum of one pre-ART and two post-ART PBMC samples existed for each donor. It was in the United States that all participants with HIV were treated. The run of the v3.0 immunoSEQ assay was at survey level. TCRdb keeps only in-frame clones here, not all; method: immunoSEQ multiplex PCR. The sample lists about 24,000 clones; around 83% were seen once.

This sequence was found in a man in his forties or fifties with HIV. Sequenced here: unsorted PBMCs, sampled 0.4 years after starting antiretroviral therapy. The chain recombines TRBV2 with TRBJ1-1; maybe TRBD1 (6 bases). The chain's CDR3 is CASSVTGWNTEAFF. The CDR3 nucleotides read TGTGCCAGCAGTGTAACAGGGTGGAACACTGAAGCTTTCTTT.